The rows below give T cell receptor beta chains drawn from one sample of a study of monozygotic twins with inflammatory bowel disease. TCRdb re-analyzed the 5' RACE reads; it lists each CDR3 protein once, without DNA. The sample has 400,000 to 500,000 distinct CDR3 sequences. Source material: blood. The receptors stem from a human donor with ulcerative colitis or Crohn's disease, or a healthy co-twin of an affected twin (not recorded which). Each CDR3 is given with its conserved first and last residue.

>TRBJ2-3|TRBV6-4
CASSRGAGAGDTQYF
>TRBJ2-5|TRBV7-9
CASSSGQGGWETQYF
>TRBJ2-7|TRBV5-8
CASSPIDSGEQYF
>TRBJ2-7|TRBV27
CASSFSYPWDEQYF
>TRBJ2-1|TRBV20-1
CSASGDSQAGWQFF
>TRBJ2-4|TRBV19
CASPNELAKNIQYF
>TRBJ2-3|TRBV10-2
CASSALAGGSDTHYF
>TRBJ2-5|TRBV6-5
CASSAQGTQYF
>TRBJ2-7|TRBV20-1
CSASRGVSSGKVYEQYF
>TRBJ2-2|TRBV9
CASSVKIAGGTGELFF
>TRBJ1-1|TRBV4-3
CASSQDWGVDHTEAFF
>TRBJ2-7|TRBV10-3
CAISDTLGWESSYEQYF
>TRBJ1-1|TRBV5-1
CASSPSTPGDTEAFF
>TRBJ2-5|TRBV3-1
CASSQGPLGQETQYF
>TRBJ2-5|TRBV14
CASSLQGMTQYF
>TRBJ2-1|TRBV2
CASSPRGLAGVNEQFF
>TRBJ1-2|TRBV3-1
CASSPSPSLGTLHRGYTF
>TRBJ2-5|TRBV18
CASSSQDRAKETQYF
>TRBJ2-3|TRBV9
CASSVVAGGPQDTQYF
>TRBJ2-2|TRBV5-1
CASSPPTPTGELFF
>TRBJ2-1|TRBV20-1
CSAKAVTSYNEQFF
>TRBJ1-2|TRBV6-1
CASSAASTGGRSGYTF
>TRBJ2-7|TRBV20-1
CSAPPSGVTYEQYF
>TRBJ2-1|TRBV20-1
CSARGGVSYNEQFF
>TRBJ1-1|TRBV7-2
CASSLVGVRDF
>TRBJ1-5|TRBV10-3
CAISDPGTKPQHF
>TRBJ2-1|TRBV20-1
CSPEPENERQFF
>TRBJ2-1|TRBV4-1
CASRNLAGGPVEQFF
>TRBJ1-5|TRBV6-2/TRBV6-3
CASSSGLKQPQHF
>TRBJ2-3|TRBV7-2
CASSRVMGTDTQYF
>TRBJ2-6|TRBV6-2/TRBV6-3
CASTRAAGANVLTF
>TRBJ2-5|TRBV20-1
CSARDMRGAQETQYF
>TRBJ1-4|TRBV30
CAWETKLQGASSANEKLFF
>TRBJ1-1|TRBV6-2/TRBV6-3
CASSYVGRRGTEAFF
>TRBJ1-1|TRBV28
CASSSPIGSGATGRPEAFF
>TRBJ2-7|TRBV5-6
CASSLDPGSYEQYF
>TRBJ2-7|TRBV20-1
CSARPPYYEQYF
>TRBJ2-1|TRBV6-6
CASSPRLEQFF
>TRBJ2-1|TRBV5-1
CASSANPSGSSYNEQFF
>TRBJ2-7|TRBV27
CASSLGASREQYF
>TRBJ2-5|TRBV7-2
CASSNVVYQYF
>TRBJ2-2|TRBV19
CASSQLLPGQVITRELFF
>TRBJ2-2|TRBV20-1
CSARGTSGWANTGELFF
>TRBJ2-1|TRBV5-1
CASSLGTSGRANEQFF
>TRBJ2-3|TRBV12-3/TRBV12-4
CASSLGGDLTDTQYF
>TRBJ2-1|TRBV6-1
CASRVTTVAGSYNEQFF
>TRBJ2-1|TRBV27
CASSFIAGGSYNEQFF
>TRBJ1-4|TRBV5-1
CASSLFRDRADEKLFF